This T cell receptor (beta chain) was sequenced during a study of early T cells in non-severe SARS-CoV-2 infection. Using its own MiXCR run on the 5' RACE reads, TCRdb lists one record per CDR3 protein. The repertoire holds tens of thousands of distinct CDR3 sequences, about 25% seen once, with about 4.7% in the top ten. The sequences come from whole blood, collected at baseline. The sequence came from an adult who was a healthcare worker with PCR-confirmed SARS-CoV-2 infection or an uninfected control (not recorded which).

This CDR3 is CASQILQGSVDEKLFF. CDR3 sequence (DNA): TGTGCCAGCCAGATCTTACAGGGTTCGGTGGATGAAAAACTGTTTTTT. This chain connects TRBV11-2 to TRBJ1-4, with D perhaps TRBD1 (6 bases). V lost 8 bases and J 6 bases, leaving 22 bases between the germline ends. CDR1 and CDR2 from the germline V gene are SGHAT and FQNNGV. The CDR3 sequence is 16 residues long.